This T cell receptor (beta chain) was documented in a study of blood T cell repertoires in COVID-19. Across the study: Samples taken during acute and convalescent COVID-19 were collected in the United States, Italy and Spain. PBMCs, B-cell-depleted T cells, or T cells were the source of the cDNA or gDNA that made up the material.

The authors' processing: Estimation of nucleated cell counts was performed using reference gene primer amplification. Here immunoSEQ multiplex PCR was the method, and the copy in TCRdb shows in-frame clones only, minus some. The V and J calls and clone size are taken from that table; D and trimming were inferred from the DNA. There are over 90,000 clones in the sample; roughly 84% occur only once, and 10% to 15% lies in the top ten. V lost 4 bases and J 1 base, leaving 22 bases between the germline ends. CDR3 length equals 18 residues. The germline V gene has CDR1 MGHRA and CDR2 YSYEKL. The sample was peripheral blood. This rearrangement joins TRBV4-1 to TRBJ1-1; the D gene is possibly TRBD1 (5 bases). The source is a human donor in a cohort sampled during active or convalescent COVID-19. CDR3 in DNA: TGCGCCAGCAGCCCCACTGGGCAGGGATCATCCTGGAACACTGAAGCTTTCTTT. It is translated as CASSPTGQGSSWNTEAFF.